Below are 22 T cell receptor beta chains sequenced from a single sample in a study of blood T cell repertoires in COVID-19. Assay: immunoSEQ multiplex PCR; the TCRdb copy retains only in-frame clones and omits some. The sample consists of around 360,000 clones, more than 70% of them appearing once. Specimen: peripheral blood. Source of these receptors: a woman under 40 with COVID-19, enrolled during active disease.

This clone was observed a handful of times. J is TRBJ2-7 and V is TRBV2; the D is unclear. V was clipped by 5 bases and J by 7 bases, with 6 bases between them. The CDR3 has 10 residues. The germline gives CDR1 SNHLY, CDR2 FYNNEI. DNA for the CDR3: TGTGCCAGCAGTACATCGGAGCAGTACTTC. As protein: CASSTSEQYF. The variable domain in full, with the rest retrieved from reference TRBV2 and TRBJ2-7, is EPEVTQTPSHQVTQMGQEVILRCVPISNHLYFYWYRQILGQKVEFLVSFYNNEISEKSEIFDDQFSVERPDGSNFTLKIRSTKLEDSAMYFCASSTSEQYFGPGTRLTVT.

The rearrangement links TRBV5-4 to TRBJ1-1; tentatively, D is TRBD1 (6 bases). The CDR3 runs 15 residues. Germline loops: CDR1 SGHNT, CDR2 YYREEE (reference sequence). Trimming left V 4 bases short and J 0 bases short, with 13 bases between. The CDR3 protein is CASSQVRGMNTEAFF. CDR3 in DNA: TGTGCCAGCAGCCAAGTCAGGGGAATGAACACTGAAGCTTTCTTT.

The gene calls are TRBV15 and TRBJ1-4, with a possible D match to TRBD1 (5 bases). Trimming stripped 1 base from V and 6 bases from J, with 12 bases between. Germline V gives CDR1 LNHNV, CDR2 YYDKDF (reference sequence). CDR3 length equals 15 residues. The CDR3 DNA is TGTGCCACCAGCAGAGGGGACTTTGAGGATGAAAAACTGTTTTTT. Translated, it gives CATSRGDFEDEKLFF.

The chain is built from TRBV6-2 or TRBV6-3 and TRBJ2-5; 11 bases line up with TRBD2. V shed 2 bases and J 3 bases; nucleotides not matched to a gene: 8. The CDR3 contains 17 residues. The V gene's germline CDR1 is MNHEY and CDR2 SVGEGT. The CDR3 coding sequence is TGTGCCAGCAGTTACCTAACTAGCGGGAGTGGGGAAGAGACCCAGTACTTC. Translated: CASSYLTSGSGEETQYF.

This chain links TRBV18 with TRBJ1-1, with TRBD1 matching 7 bases. Germline CDR1 KGHSH, CDR2 LQKENI. The CDR3 is made up of 15 amino acids. V was clipped by 6 bases and J by 1 base; unmatched bases: 8. The CDR3 DNA is TGTGCCAGCTCGCCCGGACAGGTGACGAACACTGAAGCTTTCTTT. This codes for CASSPGQVTNTEAFF.

V gene TRBV5-1 combines with J gene TRBJ2-7; 7 bases fit TRBD2. The CDR3 spans 15 residues. J was trimmed by 3 bases and V by 7 bases; bases with no gene match: 13. In germline, CDR1 is SGHRS, CDR2 YFSETQ. The CDR3 nucleotides read TGCGCCAGCCGAGATGGCCTAGCGGACCTCTACGAGCAGTACTTC. As protein: CASRDGLADLYEQYF.

The rearrangement joins TRBV6-6 to TRBJ1-5; maybe TRBD1 (5 bases). Looked up from germline, CDR1 is MNHNY and CDR2 is SVGAGI (reference sequence). Trimming left V 5 bases short and J 7 bases short, with 15 bases between. This CDR3 comprises 14 residues. The CDR3 spells CASSMGQGFQPQHF. The CDR3 bases are TGTGCCAGCAGTATGGGGCAGGGCTTCCAGCCCCAGCATTTT.

V usage is TRBV28 and J usage is TRBJ2-7; a possible D gene is TRBD2 (5 bases). Trimming cost V 3 bases and J 0 bases, with 12 bases left between them. Germline V gene sequence: CDR1 MDHEN, CDR2 SYDVKM. The CDR3 contains 15 residues. CDR3 bases: TGTGCCAGCAGTTTCCCCTCGGGGATCTCCTACGAGCAGTACTTC. Protein sequence: CASSFPSGISYEQYF. The entire variable domain, with the rest obtained from reference TRBV28 and TRBJ2-7, is as follows: DVKVTQSSRYLVKRTGEKVFLECVQDMDHENMFWYRQDPGLGLRLIYFSYDVKMKEKGDIPEGYSVSREKKERFSLILESASTNQTSMYLCASSFPSGISYEQYFGPGTRLTVT.

V and J are TRBV27 and TRBJ1-1; TRBD1 matches at 10 bases. Germline trimming cut 6 bases from V and 4 bases from J; bases unmatched to any gene: 5. The CDR3 contains 14 residues. Germline assignment: CDR1 MNHEY and CDR2 SMNVEV (reference sequence). CDR3 residues: CASRLTGGGTEAFF. CDR3 coding DNA: TGTGCCAGCAGATTGACAGGGGGCGGCACTGAAGCTTTCTTT.

This chain joins TRBV6-5 and TRBJ2-7, with 7 bases fitting TRBD2. Germline-derived CDR1 and CDR2 are MNHEY and SVGAGI. V shed 7 bases, J shed 1 base, and the junction held 4 bases outside the gene matches. There are 13 residues in the CDR3. The DNA for the CDR3 is TGTGCCAGCACCGGGGGACTATCCTACGAGCAGTACTTC. Translating it yields CASTGGLSYEQYF.

The V call is TRBV28, the J call TRBJ1-5; 11 bases are a match to TRBD1. Trimming took 5 bases from V and 5 from J; bases not matched to a gene: 14. Germline V CDR1 and CDR2: MDHEN, SYDVKM. The length of the CDR3 is 18 residues. CDR3 DNA: TGTGCCAGCAGTCTCATCCTCTTGGGACAGGGGGTTCATCAGCCCCAGCATTTT. It is translated as CASSLILLGQGVHQPQHF.

With respect to this clone: One end of the junction does not line up with germline, which may come from a read error. The gene calls are TRBV18 and TRBJ1-5; a weak D match, TRBD1 (6 bases). The CDR3 sequence is 14 residues long. Germline V gene sequence: CDR1 KGHSH, CDR2 LQKENI. CDR3 DNA sequence: TGTGCCAGCTCACCGGAACAGGGCAACCAGCCCCAGCATTTT. It translates to CASSPEQGNQPQHF.

The chain joins TRBV6-6 to TRBJ2-7; TRBD1 matches at 10 bases. V was pared by 6 bases and J by 6 bases, with 11 bases of the junction left unmatched. The CDR3 extends over 15 amino acids. Germline V gene sequence: CDR1 MNHNY, CDR2 SVGAGI (reference sequence). In nucleotides, the CDR3 is TGTGCCAGCAGACCCCCGGGACAGGGGAGGGGCGAGCAGTACTTC. As protein: CASRPPGQGRGEQYF.

This chain connects TRBV9 to TRBJ2-2, with a weak D call TRBD2 (6 bases). The CDR3 is made up of 16 amino acids. CDR1 SGDLS and CDR2 YYNGEE come from the germline V gene. Trimming stripped 2 bases from V and 3 bases from J, with 14 bases between. The CDR3 is CASSVTGGYDTGELFF. DNA of the CDR3: TGTGCCAGCAGCGTTACCGGGGGTTATGACACCGGGGAGCTGTTTTTT.

This clone was detected only once. CDR3 residues: CARSPGGDRVATIYF. Here the CDR3 DNA reads TGTGCCAGAAGCCCCGGGGGGGACAGGGTGGCCACCATATATTTT. The chain employs TRBV5-3 and TRBJ1-3, with 9 positions matching TRBD1. TRBV5-3 is sorted into the ORF group, with uncertain function. The V segment lost 4 bases and the J segment 9 bases; nucleotides outside the gene matches: 11. This CDR3 is built from 15 residues.

V and J are TRBV14 and TRBJ2-5; D ambiguous. The CDR3 contains 13 residues. Trimming removed 3 bases from V and 9 bases from J, with 14 bases in between. The V gene's germline CDR1 is SGHDN and CDR2 FVKESK. CDR3 nucleotides: TGTGCCAGCAGCCAGGGTCGCCTCGCGGCCCAGTACTTC. Encoded protein: CASSQGRLAAQYF.

As DNA, the CDR3 is TGTGCCAGCAGGGGACAGCCCACGAAACTACGGGAGACCCAGTACTTC. This translates into CASRGQPTKLRETQYF. The chain recombines TRBV28 with TRBJ2-5; 7 bases are shared with TRBD1. The CDR3 has 16 amino acids. Germline V lookup: CDR1 MDHEN, CDR2 SYDVKM. Losses at the gene ends were 6 bases for V and 5 bases for J; bases not matched to a gene: 15.

The chain combines TRBV11-2 with TRBJ2-2; the match to TRBD2 covers 7 bases. Unmatched junction bases numbered 7, after V lost 1 base and J lost 5 bases. Germline-derived CDR1 and CDR2 are SGHAT and FQNNGV. The CDR3 runs to 16 residues. DNA for the CDR3: TGTGCCAGCAGCTTAGGGGTCGGGAGGAGAACCGGGGAGCTGTTTTTT. As protein: CASSLGVGRRTGELFF.

This clone showed up just a few times. Other nucleotide sequences in the sample specify the same CDR3. The V gene is TRBV28, the J gene TRBJ2-7, with TRBD2 as a possible D gene (5 bases). With 2 bases removed from V and 3 bases from J, the gap between germline ends came to 8 bases. The CDR3 contains 13 residues. In germline, CDR1 is MDHEN, CDR2 SYDVKM. This CDR3 reads CASSLPGSYEQYF. CDR3 nucleotides: TGTGCCAGCAGTTTACCGGGAAGCTACGAGCAGTACTTC.

This sequence joins TRBV19 and TRBJ1-1, with a possible D match to TRBD1 (6 bases). The V and J ends lost 7 bases and 1 base respectively, with 13 bases between them. Germline V gene data show CDR1 as LNHDA and CDR2 as SQIVND (reference sequence). This CDR3 spans 14 amino acids. This CDR3 is CASKVQGTNTEAFF. CDR3 in DNA: TGTGCCAGTAAGGTGCAGGGGACGAACACTGAAGCTTTCTTT.

The chain carries TRBV28 and TRBJ2-3, with TRBD2 matching over 7 bases. CDR1 is MDHEN, CDR2 SYDVKM, per germline. V dropped 7 bases and J dropped 2; count of bases not matched to a gene: 12. The CDR3 contains 16 residues. The DNA of the CDR3 is TGTGCCAGCACCCGGACTAGACCCCCGGACACAGATACGCAGTATTTT. Protein: CASTRTRPPDTDTQYF.

This clone was observed a single time. The chain is built from TRBV27 and TRBJ2-2, with D perhaps matching TRBD2 (5 bases). The V end was cut by 9 bases, the J end by 6 bases, with 20 bases between. Germline assignment: CDR1 MNHEY and CDR2 SMNVEV (reference sequence). The CDR3 has 15 residues. Written as DNA, the CDR3 is TGTGCCAGTTCGTTAGCGCCCGGGCGGGCCGGGGAGCTGTTTTTT. Residues: CASSLAPGRAGELFF.